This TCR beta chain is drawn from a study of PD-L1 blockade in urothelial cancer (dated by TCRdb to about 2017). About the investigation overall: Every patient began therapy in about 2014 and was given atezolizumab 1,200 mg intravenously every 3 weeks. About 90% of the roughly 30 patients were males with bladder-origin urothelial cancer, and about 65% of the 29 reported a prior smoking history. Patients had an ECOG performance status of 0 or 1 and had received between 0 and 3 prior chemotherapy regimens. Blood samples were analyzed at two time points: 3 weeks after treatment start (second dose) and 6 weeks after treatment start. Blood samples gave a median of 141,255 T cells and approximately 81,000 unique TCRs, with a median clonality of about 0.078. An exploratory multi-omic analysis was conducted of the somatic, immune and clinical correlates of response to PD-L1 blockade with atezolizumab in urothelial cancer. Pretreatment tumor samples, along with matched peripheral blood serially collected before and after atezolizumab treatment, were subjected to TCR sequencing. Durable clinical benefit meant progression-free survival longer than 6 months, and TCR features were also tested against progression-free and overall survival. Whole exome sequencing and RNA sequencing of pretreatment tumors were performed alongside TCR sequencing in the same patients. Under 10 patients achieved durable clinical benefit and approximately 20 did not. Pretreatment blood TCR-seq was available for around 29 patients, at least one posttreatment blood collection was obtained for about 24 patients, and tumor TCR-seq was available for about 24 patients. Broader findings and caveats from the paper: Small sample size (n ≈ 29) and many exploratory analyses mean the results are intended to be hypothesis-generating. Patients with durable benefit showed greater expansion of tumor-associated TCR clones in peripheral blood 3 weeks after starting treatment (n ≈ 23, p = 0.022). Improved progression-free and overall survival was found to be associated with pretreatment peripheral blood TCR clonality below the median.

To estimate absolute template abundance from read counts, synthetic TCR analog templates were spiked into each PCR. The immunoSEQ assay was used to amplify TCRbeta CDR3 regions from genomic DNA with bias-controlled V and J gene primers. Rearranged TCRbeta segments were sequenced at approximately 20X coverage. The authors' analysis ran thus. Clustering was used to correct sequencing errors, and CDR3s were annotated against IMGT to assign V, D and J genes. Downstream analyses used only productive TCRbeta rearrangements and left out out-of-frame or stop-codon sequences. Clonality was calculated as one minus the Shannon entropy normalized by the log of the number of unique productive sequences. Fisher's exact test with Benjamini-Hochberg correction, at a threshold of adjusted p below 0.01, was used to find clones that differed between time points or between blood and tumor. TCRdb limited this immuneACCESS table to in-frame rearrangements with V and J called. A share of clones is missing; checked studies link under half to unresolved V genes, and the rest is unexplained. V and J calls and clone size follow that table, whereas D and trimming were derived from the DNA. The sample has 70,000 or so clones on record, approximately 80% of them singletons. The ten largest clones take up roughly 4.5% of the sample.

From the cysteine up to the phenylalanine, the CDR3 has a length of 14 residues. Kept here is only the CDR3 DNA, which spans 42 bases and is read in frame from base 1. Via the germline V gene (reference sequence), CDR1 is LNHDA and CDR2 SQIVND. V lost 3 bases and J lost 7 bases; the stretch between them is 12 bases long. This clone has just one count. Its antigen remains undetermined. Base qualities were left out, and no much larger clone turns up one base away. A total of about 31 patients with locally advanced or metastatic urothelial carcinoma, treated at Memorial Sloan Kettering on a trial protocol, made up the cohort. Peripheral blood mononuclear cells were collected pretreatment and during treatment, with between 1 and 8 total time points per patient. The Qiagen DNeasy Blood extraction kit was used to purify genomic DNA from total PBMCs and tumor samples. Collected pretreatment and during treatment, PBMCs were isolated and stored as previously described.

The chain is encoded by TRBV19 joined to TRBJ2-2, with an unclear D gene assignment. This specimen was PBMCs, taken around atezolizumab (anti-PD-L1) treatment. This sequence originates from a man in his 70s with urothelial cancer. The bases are TGTGCCAGTAGTATCCCCCCCAAGCTCGGGGAGCTGTTTTTT. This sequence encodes CASSIPPKLGELFF.